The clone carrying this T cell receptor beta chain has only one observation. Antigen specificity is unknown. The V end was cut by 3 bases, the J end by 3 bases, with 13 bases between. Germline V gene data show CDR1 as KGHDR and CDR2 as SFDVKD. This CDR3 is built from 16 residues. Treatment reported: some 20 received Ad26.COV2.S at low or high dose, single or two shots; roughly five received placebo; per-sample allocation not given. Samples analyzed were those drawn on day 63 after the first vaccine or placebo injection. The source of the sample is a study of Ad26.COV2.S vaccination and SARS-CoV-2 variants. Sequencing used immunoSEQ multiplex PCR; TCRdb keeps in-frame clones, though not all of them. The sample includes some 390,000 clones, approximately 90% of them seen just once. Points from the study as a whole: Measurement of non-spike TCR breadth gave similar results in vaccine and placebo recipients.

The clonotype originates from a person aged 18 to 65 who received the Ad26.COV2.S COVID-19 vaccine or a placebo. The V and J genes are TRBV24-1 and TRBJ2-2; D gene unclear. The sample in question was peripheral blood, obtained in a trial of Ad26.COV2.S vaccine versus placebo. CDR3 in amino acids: CATSDPVRRDTGELFF. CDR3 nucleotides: TGTGCCACCAGTGATCCCGTCCGAAGGGACACCGGGGAGCTGTTTTTT.